The 8 T cell receptor beta chains reported below all come from one sample, sequenced in a study of human T cells and chemical hapten exposure. As the library was built, unique molecular identifiers were attached to individual cDNA molecules. TCRdb itself ran the reads through MiXCR, one entry per CDR3 protein. The sample lists about 120,000 distinct CDR3 sequences, 6.5% to 10% occurring once. The authors extracted total RNA from unfractionated whole blood. The sequencing input was whole blood. These receptors came from a human donor in good health. Some clones in this sample may be carry-over from other donors' samples.

This clonotype has more than one count but fewer than ten. The chain recombines TRBV7-6 with TRBJ2-6; 7 nucleotides agree with TRBD1. Germline CDR1 and CDR2: SGHVS and FNYEAQ. This CDR3 is 18 amino acids long. With V trimmed by 1 base and J by 0 bases, 6 bases remained unmatched. CDR3 loop: CASSLVRTGNSGANVLTF. The DNA for the CDR3 is TGTGCCAGCAGCTTAGTCCGGACAGGCAACTCTGGGGCCAACGTCCTGACTTTC.

This clonotype was counted ten times or more. This chain links TRBV20-1 with TRBJ2-7; no reliable D call. The V and J ends lost 1 base and 3 bases respectively, with 19 bases between them. Germline lookup yields CDR1 DFQATT and CDR2 SNEGSKA (reference sequence). The CDR3 consists of 16 residues. CDR3 amino acids: CSARVKGRGMNYEQYF. The CDR3 nucleotides read TGCAGTGCTAGAGTCAAGGGTAGAGGAATGAACTACGAGCAGTACTTC.

This clonotype was counted only a few times. The CDR3, as DNA: TGTGCCAGCAGGGCCAGGGGGGCAAATTCACCCCTCCACTTT. Translated, it gives CASRARGANSPLHF. The V and J genes are TRBV12-3 or TRBV12-4 and TRBJ1-6; 7 bases line up with TRBD1. The V segment lost 6 bases and the J segment 7 bases; nucleotides outside the gene matches: 6. The CDR3 sequence is 14 residues long.

This clonotype appeared a few times. This chain uses TRBV20-1 with TRBJ2-1; no reliable D call. V was shortened by 6 bases and J by 8 bases, with 11 bases between the two germline ends. CDR1 and CDR2 from the germline V gene are DFQATT and SNEGSKA (reference sequence). This CDR3 has 11 residues. The CDR3 DNA reads as TGCAGTGCCCCCCTAGGGTATGAGCAGTTCTTC. This encodes CSAPLGYEQFF.

This clonotype occurred a few times. The rearrangement links TRBV27 to TRBJ2-7; D call uncertain. This CDR3 is 13 amino acids long. Trimming pared 5 bases from V and 0 bases from J, leaving 8 bases between. Germline CDR1 reads MNHEY; CDR2 reads SMNVEV (reference sequence). The DNA for the CDR3 is TGTGCCAGCAGTCGGACGGCCTCCTACGAGCAGTACTTC. This translates into CASSRTASYEQYF.

The chain links TRBV11-2 to TRBJ2-7; D gene uncertain. In germline, CDR1 is SGHAT, CDR2 FQNNGV. This CDR3 contains 14 residues. The V and J ends lost 2 bases and 5 bases respectively, with 13 bases between them. The CDR3 protein is CASSLPNFPNEQYF. CDR3 nucleotide sequence: TGTGCCAGCAGCTTACCCAATTTCCCTAACGAGCAGTACTTC.

This clonotype was detected ten times or more. The CDR3 spells CATMSRTPSGNTIYF. DNA of the CDR3: TGTGCCACCATGAGCCGGACACCCTCTGGAAACACCATATATTTT. The rearrangement uses TRBV25-1 and TRBJ1-3; D may be TRBD1 (5 bases). This CDR3 region has 15 residues. Germline V gene data show CDR1 as MGHDK and CDR2 as SYGVNS. Trimming left V 10 bases short and J 0 bases short, with 16 bases between.

The chain uses TRBV24-1 and TRBJ2-1, with 8 bases aligning to TRBD1. The germline V gene has CDR1 KGHDR and CDR2 SFDVKD. V lost 3 bases and J lost 1; bases outside the gene matches: 4. The CDR3 consists of 16 residues. The CDR3 DNA is TGTGCCACCAGTGATGGGACAGGCAAATCCTACAATGAGCAGTTCTTC. Amino acid sequence: CATSDGTGKSYNEQFF.